Following are 20 T cell receptor beta chains from one sample sequenced in a study of blood T cell repertoires in COVID-19. Sequencing used immunoSEQ multiplex PCR; TCRdb keeps in-frame clones, though not all of them. The sample comprises approximately 210,000 clones, 70% to 90% of which are singletons, and around 8.4% rests with the top ten. Sequenced input: PBMCs or T cells enriched from blood (not recorded which). The receptor set was obtained from a woman younger than 30 who had recovered from COVID-19.

In regard to this clone: Additional DNA sequences in this sample encode the identical CDR3. The chain couples TRBV12-3 or TRBV12-4 to TRBJ2-5, with TRBD1 as a possible D gene (6 bases). The CDR3 loop spans 13 amino acids. The ends were cut back, 2 bases at V and 5 bases at J, with 9 bases in the middle. CDR3 nucleotide sequence: TGTGCCAGCAGTTTAACAGGGAAGGAGACCCAGTACTTC. Its translation is CASSLTGKETQYF.

J is TRBJ1-6 and V is TRBV30; 10 bases align to TRBD1. The CDR3 sequence is 16 residues long. Germline CDR1 GTSNPN, CDR2 SVGIG (reference sequence). V shed 4 bases, J shed 9 bases, and the junction held 12 bases outside the gene matches. CDR3 sequence (DNA): TGTGCCTGGATCGGACCGGGACAGGGGATTGGTTCACCCCTCCACTTT. Translated: CAWIGPGQGIGSPLHF. Together with reference TRBV30 and TRBJ1-6, the CDR3 gives the full variable domain: SQTIHQWPATLVQPVGSPLSLECTVEGTSNPNLYWYRQAAGRGLQLLFYSVGIGQISSEVPQNLSASRPQDRQFILSSKKLLLSDSGFYLCAWIGPGQGIGSPLHFGNGTRLTVT.

The rearrangement uses TRBV7-9 and TRBJ1-2; a possible D gene is TRBD1 (6 bases). Germline CDR1 is SEHNR and CDR2 is FQNEAQ (reference sequence). Trimming shortened V by 7 bases and J by 5 bases, and 20 bases separated the two germline ends. The CDR3 loop spans 15 amino acids. The CDR3 DNA reads TGTGCCAGCATCAAAGATGGCAGGGGAGCGTATGGCTACACCTTC. Translating it yields CASIKDGRGAYGYTF.

This chain links TRBV5-1 with TRBJ2-3; 12 nucleotides agree with TRBD2. J was trimmed by 2 bases and V by 4 bases; bases with no gene match: 5. CDR1 and CDR2 from the germline V gene are SGHRS and YFSETQ. This CDR3 has 16 residues. CDR3 sequence: CASSLASGGATDTQYF. The CDR3 bases are TGCGCCAGCAGCCTCGCTAGCGGGGGGGCCACAGATACGCAGTATTTT.

This clone was recorded only once. J is TRBJ1-2 and V is TRBV12-3 or TRBV12-4, with 7 bases fitting TRBD1. V shed 6 bases and J 3 bases; nucleotides not matched to a gene: 4. The CDR3 is 13 residues long. CDR3 region: CASRGTEYYGYTF. The CDR3 DNA follows: TGTGCCAGCAGAGGGACAGAATACTATGGCTACACCTTC.

The chain is built from TRBV2 and TRBJ2-7; 9 bases match TRBD2. The CDR3 is 14 amino acids. Losses at the gene ends were 1 base for V and 5 bases for J; bases not matched to a gene: 3. Germline values: CDR1 SNHLY, CDR2 FYNNEI. CDR3 coding DNA: TGTGCCAGCAGTGAAGTGGCGGGGGGGGACGAGCAGTACTTC. Protein product: CASSEVAGGDEQYF. Combining the CDR3 with reference TRBV2 and TRBJ2-7 gives the whole variable domain EPEVTQTPSHQVTQMGQEVILRCVPISNHLYFYWYRQILGQKVEFLVSFYNNEISEKSEIFDDQFSVERPDGSNFTLKIRSTKLEDSAMYFCASSEVAGGDEQYFGPGTRLTVT.

The chain recombines TRBV2 with TRBJ1-6; 8 positions agree with TRBD1. The CDR3 length is 14 residues. Germline V gene data show CDR1 as SNHLY and CDR2 as FYNNEI. V lost 3 bases to trimming and J lost 7 bases; unmatched junction nucleotides: 2. CDR3 region: CASSDRGRNSPLHF. CDR3 bases: TGTGCCAGCAGTGACAGGGGGCGAAATTCACCCCTCCACTTT.

This clone was seen only once. The chain is built from TRBV27 and TRBJ2-7, with a tentative D call TRBD1 (6 bases). Germline CDR1 is MNHEY and CDR2 is SMNVEV (reference sequence). V shed 2 bases and J shed 2 bases, with 10 bases lying between them. This CDR3 comprises 14 residues. DNA for the CDR3: TGTGCCAGCAGTTTAAGCAGGGGACCCTACGAGCAGTACTTC. Protein product: CASSLSRGPYEQYF.

This clone appeared once. The chain employs TRBV18 and TRBJ2-7; TRBD2 might be the D (6 bases). The CDR3 is 12 residues long. Germline values: CDR1 KGHSH, CDR2 LQKENI. The V end was cut by 3 bases, the J end by 5 bases, with 8 bases between. Written as DNA, the CDR3 is TGTGCCAGCTCACCGGCGGGGAACGAGCAGTACTTC. It encodes CASSPAGNEQYF.

The chain is built from TRBV6-5 and TRBJ1-3; D is unresolved. The germline gives CDR1 MNHEY, CDR2 SVGAGI. This CDR3 region has 13 residues. V lost 6 bases, J lost 2 bases, and 8 bases lay in between. CDR3 in amino acids: CASRGTTGNTIYF. CDR3 DNA: TGTGCCAGCAGGGGCACCACTGGAAACACCATATATTTT.

This clone appeared once. The chain combines TRBV27 with TRBJ2-1; 8 positions match TRBD1. CDR1 and CDR2 (germline): MNHEY, SMNVEV (reference sequence). The V gene end was trimmed by 6 bases and the J gene end by 7 bases; junction bases not matched to a gene: 5. CDR3 length: 13 amino acids. CDR3 loop: CASSRTGWNEQFF. The CDR3 DNA reads TGTGCCAGCAGCCGGACAGGGTGGAATGAGCAGTTCTTC.

The chain has TRBV7-9 and TRBJ1-6; possibly TRBD1 for D (5 bases). Trimming stripped 2 bases from V and 11 bases from J, with 13 bases between. Germline loops: CDR1 SEHNR, CDR2 FQNEAQ (reference sequence). This CDR3 is 14 amino acids long. As DNA, the CDR3 is TGTGCCAGCAGCTTAATGGCTAACAGGACACCCCTCCACTTT. It specifies CASSLMANRTPLHF.

The chain carries TRBV5-1 and TRBJ2-3; the match to TRBD2 covers 8 bases. CDR1 and CDR2 from the germline V gene are SGHRS and YFSETQ. This CDR3 is 14 amino acids long. Trimming took 3 bases from V and 7 from J; bases not matched to a gene: 7. Here the CDR3 reads CASSSPGLENTQYF. The CDR3 bases are TGCGCCAGCAGCTCACCGGGACTAGAAAATACGCAGTATTTT. Full variable domain (outside the CDR3, taken from reference TRBV5-1 and TRBJ2-3): KAGVTQTPRYLIKTRGQQVTLSCSPISGHRSVSWYQQTPGQGLQFLFEYFSETQRNKGNFPGRFSGRQFSNSRSEMNVSTLELGDSALYLCASSSPGLENTQYFGPGTRLTVL.

The rearrangement uses TRBV9 and TRBJ2-1; 13 nucleotides match TRBD2. J was trimmed by 9 bases and V by 0 bases; bases with no gene match: 6. Germline V lookup: CDR1 SGDLS, CDR2 YYNGEE. The CDR3 extends over 16 amino acids. CDR3 DNA: TGTGCCAGCAGCGTAGGACTAGCGGGGGGCCCGAGTGAGCAGTTCTTC. This sequence encodes CASSVGLAGGPSEQFF.

The chain uses TRBV3-1 (or the pseudogene TRBV3-2) and TRBJ2-7, with D possibly matching TRBD1 (5 bases). This CDR3 has 12 amino acids. Trimming cost V 3 bases and J 6 bases, with 9 bases left between them. Germline CDR1 reads LGHDT; CDR2 reads YNNKEL (reference sequence). The CDR3 here is CASSQRQGEQYF. CDR3 coding DNA: TGTGCCAGCAGCCAGCGGCAGGGCGAGCAGTACTTC.

Turning to this clone: The same CDR3 arises from other DNA sequences in this sample as well. The chain combines TRBV6-4 with TRBJ2-3; 8 nucleotides match TRBD1. CDR1 is MRHNA, CDR2 SNTAGT, per germline. This CDR3 spans 15 amino acids. Trimming removed 3 bases from V and 2 bases from J; junction bases left unmatched: 4. The CDR3 DNA is TGTGCCAGCAGTGAAGGACAGGGATCCACAGATACGCAGTATTTT. Translating it yields CASSEGQGSTDTQYF.

This chain connects TRBV28 to TRBJ1-5; 8 nucleotides line up with TRBD1. After removal of 5 bases from V and 1 base from J, the junction contained 4 bases not matched to a gene. This CDR3 is 15 amino acids long. Germline loops: CDR1 MDHEN, CDR2 SYDVKM. CDR3 bases: TGTGCCAGCAGTCCCCAGGGGGCAAGCAATCAGCCCCAGCATTTT. Its translation is CASSPQGASNQPQHF.

V gene TRBV29-1 combines with J gene TRBJ1-1, with 7 bases fitting TRBD1. The CDR3 extends over 15 amino acids. Germline CDR1 SQVTM, CDR2 ANQGSEA. Trimming cost V 6 bases and J 1 base; bases outside gene matches: 11. CDR3 coding DNA: TGCAGCGTAACTTTCCGGGACAGTTGGAACACTGAAGCTTTCTTT. Protein product: CSVTFRDSWNTEAFF.

This clone was counted a single time. V gene TRBV7-2 combines with J gene TRBJ2-2, with TRBD2 identical over 9 bases. Per germline, CDR1 SGHTA and CDR2 FQGNSA. This CDR3 region has 15 residues. V shed 1 base, J shed 6 bases, and the junction held 3 bases outside the gene matches. The CDR3 DNA follows: TGTGCCAGCAGCTTAGTAGCGGGGGTGTCCGGGGAGCTGTTTTTT. As protein: CASSLVAGVSGELFF.

V and J are TRBV7-9 and TRBJ2-7, with TRBD2 matching over 10 bases. Germline CDR1 and CDR2: SEHNR and FQNEAQ (reference sequence). This CDR3 has 14 amino acids. Trimming at V came to 4 bases and at J to 3 bases, leaving 3 bases not matched to a gene. CDR3 in DNA: TGTGCCAGCAGCTCCTGGACTAGCGGCTACGAGCAGTACTTC. Its translation: CASSSWTSGYEQYF.